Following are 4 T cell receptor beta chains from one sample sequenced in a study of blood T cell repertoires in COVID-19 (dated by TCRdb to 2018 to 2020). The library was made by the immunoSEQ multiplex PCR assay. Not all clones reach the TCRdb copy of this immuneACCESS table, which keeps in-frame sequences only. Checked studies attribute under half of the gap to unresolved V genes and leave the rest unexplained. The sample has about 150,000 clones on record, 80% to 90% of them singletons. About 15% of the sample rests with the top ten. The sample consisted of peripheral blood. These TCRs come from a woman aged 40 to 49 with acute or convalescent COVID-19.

CDR3 nucleotides: TGCGCCAGCAGCCAAGGGACGGGGTACACCGGGGAGCTGTTTTTT. This translates into CASSQGTGYTGELFF. The V call is TRBV4-1, the J call TRBJ2-2; a possible D gene is TRBD2 (5 bases). The germline V and J ends were trimmed by 1 base and 3 bases, with 9 bases remaining between them. Germline V gene data show CDR1 as MGHRA and CDR2 as YSYEKL. The CDR3 totals 15 residues.

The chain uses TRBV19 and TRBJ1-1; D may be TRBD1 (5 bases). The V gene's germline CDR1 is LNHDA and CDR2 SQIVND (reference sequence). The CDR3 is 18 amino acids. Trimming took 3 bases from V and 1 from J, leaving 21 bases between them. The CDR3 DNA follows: TGTGCCAGTAGTATGGGGGGGTTTCGTACAGATAAGAACACTGAAGCTTTCTTT. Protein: CASSMGGFRTDKNTEAFF.

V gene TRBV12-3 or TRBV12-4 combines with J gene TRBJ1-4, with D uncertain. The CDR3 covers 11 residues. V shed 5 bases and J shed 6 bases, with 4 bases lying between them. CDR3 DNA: TGTGCCAGCAGTCGAGATGAAAAACTGTTTTTT. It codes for CASSRDEKLFF.

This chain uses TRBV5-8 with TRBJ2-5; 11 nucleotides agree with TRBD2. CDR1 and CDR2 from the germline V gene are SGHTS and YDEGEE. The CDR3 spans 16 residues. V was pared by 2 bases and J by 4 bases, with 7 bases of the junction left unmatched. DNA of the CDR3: TGTGCCAGCAGCTTACTAGCGGGAGTGGTTCGAGAGACCCAGTACTTC. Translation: CASSLLAGVVRETQYF. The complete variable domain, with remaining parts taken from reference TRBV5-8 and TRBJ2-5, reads EAGVTQSPTHLIKTRGQQATLRCSPISGHTSVYWYQQALGLGLQFLLWYDEGEERNRGNFPPRFSGRQFPNYSSELNVNALELEDSALYLCASSLLAGVVRETQYFGPGTRLLVL.